The 23 T cell receptor beta chains reported below all come from one sample, sequenced in a study of cytomegalovirus exposure and HLA in healthy donors. Use of 60 Vbeta and 13 Jbeta primers characterized the PCR. Some clones are missing from TCRdb's copy, which holds only in-frame ones; the method was immunoSEQ multiplex PCR. The sample gives some 130,000 clones, approximately 85% of which show up once; approximately 6.7% is in the top ten. The sample comprised PBMCs. These receptors originate from a woman in her 30s in good health and CMV-seropositive.

The chain links TRBV14 to TRBJ1-2; D is ambiguous. The V gene lost 1 base and the J gene lost 4 bases, with 7 bases spanning the gap. Germline V lookup: CDR1 SGHDN, CDR2 FVKESK. The CDR3 is made up of 13 amino acids. Written as DNA, the CDR3 is TGTGCCAGCAGCCAAGTGGGCGCCTATGGCTACACCTTC. Translation: CASSQVGAYGYTF. Drawing the rest from reference TRBV14 and TRBJ1-2, the complete variable domain is EAGVTQFPSHSVIEKGQTVTLRCDPISGHDNLYWYRRVMGKEIKFLLHFVKESKQDESGMPNNRFLAERTGGTYSTLKVQPAELEDSGVYFCASSQVGAYGYTFGSGTRLTVV.

This chain uses TRBV29-1 with TRBJ2-7, with D possibly TRBD1 on 6 matching bases. V was trimmed by 6 bases and J by 6 bases, leaving 15 bases between them. CDR1 is SQVTM, CDR2 ANQGSEA, per germline. The CDR3 is 12 residues long. The CDR3 protein is CSVASAGVEQYF. The CDR3 DNA reads TGCAGCGTAGCCTCCGCAGGGGTCGAGCAGTACTTC.

This chain links TRBV20-1 with TRBJ1-6; a possible D gene is TRBD1 (6 bases). Germline loops: CDR1 DFQATT, CDR2 SNEGSKA (reference sequence). The CDR3 is 11 amino acids. Trimming took off 7 bases at V and 9 bases at J, with 10 bases between the two ends. The DNA of the CDR3 is TGCAGTGGGACAGCGGCTTCACCCCTCCACTTT. Translation gives CSGTAASPLHF.

The chain has TRBV18 and TRBJ2-2, with D possibly being TRBD2 (6 bases). V lost 6 bases, J lost 0 bases, and 14 bases lay in between. The CDR3 spans 16 residues. CDR1 and CDR2 (germline): KGHSH, LQKENI. DNA for the CDR3: TGTGCCAGCTCCCTAGCGATAGCGGCGAACACCGGGGAGCTGTTTTTT. It encodes CASSLAIAANTGELFF.

J is TRBJ2-7 and V is TRBV28; 9 nucleotides align to TRBD1. The CDR3 sequence is 15 residues long. J was trimmed by 3 bases and V by 5 bases; bases with no gene match: 8. The germline V gene encodes CDR1 MDHEN and CDR2 SYDVKM. CDR3 nucleotide sequence: TGTGCCAGCAGTCTTAAGCGGACAGGGGACTACGAGCAGTACTTC. Translating it yields CASSLKRTGDYEQYF.

The V and J genes are TRBV7-9 and TRBJ1-5, with TRBD1 matching 9 bases. The CDR3 length is 14 residues. J lost 7 bases, V lost 5 bases, and 6 bases had no gene match. Germline-derived CDR1 and CDR2 are SEHNR and FQNEAQ (reference sequence). The chain's CDR3 is CASSPDRGGQPQHF. In DNA form, the CDR3 reads TGTGCCAGCAGCCCCGACAGGGGGGGGCAGCCCCAGCATTTT.

The chain links TRBV7-9 to TRBJ1-1; D might be TRBD1 (5 bases). V lost 5 bases, J lost 3 bases, and 13 bases lay in between. Germline V gene data show CDR1 as SEHNR and CDR2 as FQNEAQ (reference sequence). This CDR3 is 14 amino acids long. CDR3 residues: CASSPRGGDTEAFF. The CDR3 DNA follows: TGTGCCAGCAGCCCTCGGGGGGGGGACACTGAAGCTTTCTTT.

This chain links TRBV6-5 with TRBJ1-2; unclear D gene. The V gene lost 6 bases and the J gene lost 10 bases, with 21 bases spanning the gap. CDR3 length equals 14 residues. CDR1 is MNHEY, CDR2 SVGAGI, per germline. In DNA, the CDR3 is TGTGCCAGCAGAAACCCCGTCACAGCAACCTACTACACCTTC. Translating gives CASRNPVTATYYTF.

The V and J genes are TRBV27 and TRBJ1-2, with 7 bases matching TRBD1. V trimming: 3 bases; J trimming: 8 bases; junction bases outside the gene matches: 6. The CDR3 extends over 13 amino acids. Germline CDR1 MNHEY, CDR2 SMNVEV (reference sequence). CDR3 nucleotides: TGTGCCAGCAGTTTCCCACAGGGGAACGGCTACACCTTC. This gives the protein CASSFPQGNGYTF.

The J gene is TRBJ1-6, the V gene TRBV6-6; D is perhaps TRBD1 (5 bases). This CDR3 spans 15 amino acids. V dropped 4 bases and J dropped 3 bases, with 10 bases sitting between them. CDR1 and CDR2 from the germline V gene are MNHNY and SVGAGI (reference sequence). The CDR3 protein is CASSSGGSYNSPLHF. For the CDR3, the DNA is TGTGCCAGCAGTTCCGGGGGAAGCTATAATTCACCCCTCCACTTT.

This chain links TRBV2 with TRBJ1-5; no definite D call. The CDR3 has 13 amino acids. The germline V gene has CDR1 SNHLY and CDR2 FYNNEI. V lost 4 bases to trimming and J lost 9 bases, with 13 bases between them. CDR3 bases: TGTGCCAGCAGTGGGGCGGCGGGTTGGCCCCAGCATTTT. It yields the protein CASSGAAGWPQHF. Based on the CDR3 plus reference TRBV2 and TRBJ1-5, the full variable domain is EPEVTQTPSHQVTQMGQEVILRCVPISNHLYFYWYRQILGQKVEFLVSFYNNEISEKSEIFDDQFSVERPDGSNFTLKIRSTKLEDSAMYFCASSGAAGWPQHFGDGTRLSIL.

As DNA, the CDR3 is TGTGCCAGCAGTACCTATCCCTACGAGCAGTACTTC. It yields the protein CASSTYPYEQYF. V usage is TRBV6-5 and J usage is TRBJ2-7; D is uncertain. Trimming pared 5 bases from V and 2 bases from J, leaving 7 bases between. This CDR3 is built from 12 residues. Germline V gives CDR1 MNHEY, CDR2 SVGAGI.

The chain uses TRBV7-9 and TRBJ1-1; D gene ambiguous. The CDR3 covers 13 residues. CDR1 is SEHNR and CDR2 is FQNEAQ in the germline V gene (reference sequence). V was trimmed by 5 bases and J by 0 bases, leaving 7 bases between them. CDR3 bases: TGTGCCAGCAGCAGAGGGTTGAACACTGAAGCTTTCTTT. Translation gives CASSRGLNTEAFF.

The genes are TRBV28 and TRBJ1-1; no reliable D call. CDR1 and CDR2 (germline): MDHEN, SYDVKM. Trimming removed 4 bases at V and 1 base at J, with 13 bases between. The CDR3 has 15 residues. The CDR3 here is CASSSAAGQNTEAFF. CDR3 sequence (DNA): TGTGCCAGCAGTTCCGCCGCCGGTCAGAACACTGAAGCTTTCTTT. Full variable domain (remainder filled in from reference TRBV28 and TRBJ1-1): DVKVTQSSRYLVKRTGEKVFLECVQDMDHENMFWYRQDPGLGLRLIYFSYDVKMKEKGDIPEGYSVSREKKERFSLILESASTNQTSMYLCASSSAAGQNTEAFFGQGTRLTVV.

Remarks on this clone: This same CDR3 is encoded by further DNA sequences in the sample. V and J are TRBV5-1 and TRBJ1-1, with D possibly being TRBD1 (5 bases). The V gene lost 0 bases and the J gene lost 1 base, with 7 bases spanning the gap. The CDR3 covers 14 residues. Germline V gene sequence: CDR1 SGHRS, CDR2 YFSETQ. This CDR3 reads CASSLAGGNTEAFF. CDR3 in DNA: TGCGCCAGCAGCTTGGCCGGGGGGAACACTGAAGCTTTCTTT.

The chain combines TRBV7-9 with TRBJ2-5; possible D gene TRBD1, 6 bases. V lost 5 bases, J lost 3 bases, and 10 bases lay in between. The CDR3 is 13 amino acids. Germline V gene sequence: CDR1 SEHNR, CDR2 FQNEAQ (reference sequence). The CDR3 DNA sequence: TGTGCCAGCAGCCCCACAGGGAAAGAGACCCAGTACTTC. Translation: CASSPTGKETQYF.

The V gene is TRBV11-1, the J gene TRBJ2-7, with 9 bases identical to TRBD1. Unmatched junction bases numbered 8, after V lost 2 bases and J lost 6 bases. Germline CDR1 SGHAT, CDR2 FQDESV (reference sequence). The CDR3 length is 15 residues. CDR3 DNA: TGTGCCAGCAGCTTATACGGGACAGGGTTCGGCGAGCAGTACTTC. Its translation is CASSLYGTGFGEQYF.

The chain joins TRBV9 to TRBJ2-3; 8 bases match TRBD2. This CDR3 has 16 residues. J lost 3 bases, V lost 2 bases, and 8 bases had no gene match. CDR1 is SGDLS, CDR2 YYNGEE, per germline. CDR3 DNA: TGTGCCAGCAGCGTGGGATACAGCGGGAGTACAGATACGCAGTATTTT. This translates into CASSVGYSGSTDTQYF.

The V call is TRBV7-9, the J call TRBJ2-7; D is perhaps TRBD1 (6 bases). The germline CDR1 and CDR2 sequences are SEHNR and FQNEAQ (reference sequence). The V end was cut by 0 bases, the J end by 3 bases, with 9 bases between. The CDR3 totals 14 residues. CDR3 sequence reads: CASSLAAGDYEQYF. CDR3 sequence (DNA): TGTGCCAGCAGCTTAGCGGCAGGGGACTACGAGCAGTACTTC.

The CDR3 spells CASSPGTGSYEQYF. The CDR3 DNA sequence: TGTGCCAGCAGCCCCGGGACAGGGTCCTACGAGCAGTACTTC. The genes are TRBV5-6 and TRBJ2-5, with TRBD1 identical over 9 bases. The J call is doubtful: the DNA matches TRBJ2-7 better. Germline CDR1 and CDR2: SGHDT and YYEEEE. The CDR3 runs 14 residues.

The V call is TRBV2, the J call TRBJ1-1, with 7 bases that match TRBD1. The CDR3 sequence is 14 residues long. From germline, CDR1 is SNHLY and CDR2 FYNNEI. V trimming: 3 bases; J trimming: 4 bases; junction bases outside the gene matches: 5. CDR3 sequence (DNA): TGTGCCAGCAGTGAGGAGCAGGGGGGCACTGAAGCTTTCTTT. Amino acid sequence: CASSEEQGGTEAFF.

There are a few counts of this clone. The chain carries TRBV9 and TRBJ2-2; 12 bases line up with TRBD2. CDR3 size: 18 residues. From germline, CDR1 is SGDLS and CDR2 YYNGEE. The V gene end was trimmed by 6 bases and the J gene end by 6 bases; junction bases not matched to a gene: 15. The CDR3 is CASTRSVLAGGVPGELFF. The CDR3 DNA sequence: TGTGCCAGCACCCGTAGTGTACTAGCGGGAGGAGTTCCCGGGGAGCTGTTTTTT. Based on the CDR3 plus reference TRBV9 and TRBJ2-2, the full variable domain is DSGVTQTPKHLITATGQRVTLRCSPRSGDLSVYWYQQSLDQGLQFLIQYYNGEERAKGNILERFSAQQFPDLHSELNLSSLELGDSALYFCASTRSVLAGGVPGELFFGEGSRLTVL.

The chain has TRBV7-2 and TRBJ2-1, with TRBD2 as a possible D gene (6 bases). The ends were cut back, 6 bases at V and 10 bases at J, with 13 bases in the middle. The CDR3 is 12 residues long. The germline gives CDR1 SGHTA, CDR2 FQGNSA. CDR3 region: CASSFPGLEQFF. CDR3 bases: TGTGCCAGCAGTTTCCCGGGACTCGAGCAGTTCTTC.